These T cell receptor beta chains were read from a single sample in a study of cytomegalovirus exposure and HLA in healthy donors. TCRdb's copy holds only in-frame clones and misses some; the assay was immunoSEQ multiplex PCR. This repertoire shows 150,000 to 180,000 clones, 70% to 80% found once; its top ten account for about 13%. Sample: PBMCs. The receptors derive from a man aged 25-40 years in good health and CMV-seropositive. Each CDR3 is given with its conserved first and last residue. A D gene is named only where the DNA matches it firmly. Some rows mark clone size as missing; the rest say once, few, many or name a class of expanded clone.

d_gene	v_gene	abundance	j_gene	CDR3aa	CDR3nt
-	TRBV9	-	TRBJ2-1	CASSVGLTGVLNEQFF	TGTGCCAGCAGCGTAGGCCTTACGGGAGTTCTCAATGAGCAGTTCTTC
TRBD1	TRBV28	-	TRBJ2-4	CASSAPGTGGRSIQYF	TGTGCCAGCAGTGCTCCCGGGACAGGGGGTCGGAGCATTCAGTACTTC
TRBD2	TRBV12-5	-	TRBJ2-1	CASGTGTSVSDEQFF	TGTGCTAGTGGCACTGGGACTAGCGTTAGCGATGAGCAGTTCTTC
-	TRBV27	-	TRBJ2-7	CASSLSRRSLSYEQYF	TGTGCCAGCAGTTTATCGAGGCGGAGTCTCTCCTACGAGCAGTACTTC
-	TRBV7-2	few	TRBJ1-4	CASSLNPTGTDEKLFF	TGTGCCAGCAGCTTAAATCCAACAGGGACGGACGAAAAACTGTTTTTT
TRBD2	TRBV18	-	TRBJ2-1	CASSPLAGGYNEQFF	TGTGCCAGCTCACCACTAGCGGGAGGGTACAATGAGCAGTTCTTC
TRBD2	TRBV27	-	TRBJ2-3	CASSPLTSGSTDTQYF	TGTGCCAGCAGTCCCCTGACTAGCGGGAGTACAGATACGCAGTATTTT
TRBD2	TRBV29-1	-	TRBJ2-5	CSVVPAGVRMETQYF	TGCAGCGTTGTTCCAGCGGGAGTAAGGATGGAGACCCAGTACTTC
-	TRBV9	-	TRBJ2-3	CASSGPVRGTDTQYF	TGTGCCAGCAGCGGGCCAGTTCGGGGCACAGATACGCAGTATTTT
TRBD1	TRBV6-5	-	TRBJ2-7	CASRLTGGHEQYF	TGTGCCAGCAGACTGACAGGGGGCCACGAGCAGTACTTC
TRBD2	TRBV7-2	-	TRBJ2-5	CASSPGRTSGSFEETQYF	TGTGCCAGCAGCCCGGGCAGGACTAGCGGGAGTTTTGAAGAGACCCAGTACTTC
TRBD1	TRBV2	once	TRBJ2-7	CASKTTGTGSYEQYF	TGTGCCAGCAAGACTACCGGGACAGGGTCCTACGAGCAGTACTTC
TRBD1	TRBV11-2	-	TRBJ2-2	CASSAGTGGTGELFF	TGTGCCAGCAGCGCGGGGACAGGGGGCACCGGGGAGCTGTTTTTT
TRBD2	TRBV11-2	-	TRBJ2-7	CASSLEWGGSYEQYF	TGTGCCAGCAGCTTAGAGTGGGGGGGATCCTACGAGCAGTACTTC
-	TRBV6-1	-	TRBJ1-1	CASRLIYVNTEAFF	TGTGCCAGCAGACTGATTTATGTAAACACTGAAGCTTTCTTT
TRBD2	TRBV10-3	-	TRBJ2-3	CAISASGTDPDTQYF	TGTGCCATCAGTGCTAGCGGGACCGACCCAGATACGCAGTATTTT
TRBD1	TRBV7-2	once	TRBJ2-5	CASSLALGRGQGETQYF	TGTGCCAGCAGCTTAGCGTTGGGCAGGGGGCAGGGAGAGACCCAGTACTTC
-	TRBV7-7	-	TRBJ2-5	CASPGAWETQYF	TGTGCTAGTCCAGGGGCTTGGGAGACCCAGTACTTC
TRBD2	TRBV4-1	-	TRBJ2-1	CASSQLRLAAGNEQFF	TGCGCCAGCAGCCAATTACGACTAGCGGCAGGCAATGAGCAGTTCTTC
-	TRBV7-8	few	TRBJ2-2	CASSFGSRTNTGELFF	TGTGCCAGCAGCTTTGGTTCCAGGACGAACACCGGGGAGCTGTTTTTT
-	TRBV19	few	TRBJ1-1	CASSMGGGTEAFF	TGTGCCAGTAGTATGGGAGGGGGCACTGAAGCTTTCTTT
TRBD2	TRBV11-2	-	TRBJ2-1	CASSSGTSGSEQFF	TGTGCCAGCAGCTCCGGGACTAGCGGGAGTGAGCAGTTCTTC
TRBD1	TRBV10-1	-	TRBJ2-7	CASSETGTDYEQYF	TGCGCCAGCAGTGAGACCGGGACAGACTACGAGCAGTACTTC
-	TRBV27	-	TRBJ2-3	CASSTQASRTDTQYF	TGTGCCAGCAGTACCCAGGCTAGCAGGACAGATACGCAGTATTTT
TRBD2	TRBV7-3	-	TRBJ2-1	CASSPMGGVDEQFF	TGTGCCAGCAGTCCTATGGGGGGGGTGGATGAGCAGTTCTTC
TRBD2	TRBV18	few	TRBJ2-3	CASSPLSFDLGGRADTQYF	TGTGCCAGCTCACCCCTGTCTTTTGATTTGGGCGGGAGAGCAGATACGCAGTATTTT
TRBD2	TRBV7-6	-	TRBJ2-3	CASSLSGGTQYF	TGTGCCAGCAGCTTATCGGGAGGTACGCAGTATTTT
TRBD2	TRBV11-2	-	TRBJ2-7	CASSLEYGGGGSYEQYF	TGTGCCAGCAGCTTAGAATATGGTGGCGGGGGATCCTACGAGCAGTACTTC
-	TRBV9	-	TRBJ2-1	CASSVVGGLYNEQFF	TGTGCCAGCAGCGTAGTCGGAGGACTCTACAATGAGCAGTTCTTC
TRBD2	TRBV7-6	-	TRBJ2-1	CASSSTSGSVSYNEQFF	TGTGCCAGCAGCTCGACTAGCGGGAGTGTGTCCTACAATGAGCAGTTCTTC
-	TRBV28	-	TRBJ2-5	CASSLAGPGETQYF	TGTGCCAGCAGTTTAGCAGGGCCAGGGGAGACCCAGTACTTC
-	TRBV28	-	TRBJ2-2	CASSWPRTGLTGELFF	TGTGCCAGCAGTTGGCCCCGCACAGGGCTAACCGGGGAGCTGTTTTTT
TRBD1	TRBV25-1	-	TRBJ2-1	CASSGDRAYNEQFF	TGTGCCAGCAGTGGGGACAGGGCCTACAATGAGCAGTTCTTC
TRBD1	TRBV28	few	TRBJ1-1	CASSLMQGQGGNTEAFF	TGTGCCAGCAGTTTAATGCAAGGACAGGGCGGGAACACTGAAGCTTTCTTT
TRBD2	TRBV4-2	-	TRBJ2-1	CASSQDTRTSGSAREQFF	TGTGCCAGCAGCCAAGATACCCGGACTAGCGGGAGTGCTAGGGAGCAGTTCTTC
-	TRBV7-9	-	TRBJ2-7	CASSGSAKKYEQYF	TGTGCCAGCAGCGGTAGCGCCAAGAAATACGAGCAGTACTTC
TRBD1	TRBV14	-	TRBJ2-2	CASSQNRDRGGELFF	TGTGCCAGCAGCCAAAACCGGGACAGGGGTGGGGAGCTGTTTTTT
TRBD1	TRBV19	-	TRBJ1-2	CASWNTGTGAYTF	TGTGCCAGTTGGAATACCGGGACAGGCGCGTATACCTTC
TRBD2	TRBV27	-	TRBJ2-7	CASSLLAGLAYEQYF	TGTGCCAGCAGTTTATTAGCGGGACTAGCCTACGAGCAGTACTTC
-	TRBV30	-	TRBJ1-1	CAWSPQGREAFF	TGTGCCTGGAGCCCCCAAGGGAGAGAAGCTTTCTTT
TRBD1	TRBV7-3	-	TRBJ1-1	CASSLTGGGRTEAFF	TGTGCCAGCAGCTTAACCGGAGGGGGCCGCACTGAAGCTTTCTTT
TRBD2	TRBV27	-	TRBJ2-7	CASSLGLAYEQYF	TGTGCCAGCAGTTTGGGACTAGCCTACGAGCAGTACTTC
TRBD2	TRBV2	-	TRBJ2-3	CASSETSGSIYTQYF	TGTGCCAGCAGCGAGACTAGCGGGAGTATATATACGCAGTATTTT
-	TRBV14	few	TRBJ2-2	CASSPWRFGGELFF	TGTGCCAGCAGCCCCTGGAGATTTGGCGGGGAGCTGTTTTTT
TRBD2	TRBV4-2	-	TRBJ2-3	CASSDRLAGTDTQYF	TGTGCCAGCAGCGACCGACTAGCGGGAACAGATACGCAGTATTTT
TRBD2	TRBV7-3	-	TRBJ2-1	CASSPRLAGDRNEQFF	TGTGCCAGCAGCCCACGACTAGCGGGAGACCGCAATGAGCAGTTCTTC
TRBD2	TRBV6-5	-	TRBJ2-5	CASSSGGETQYF	TGTGCCAGCAGTTCCGGGGGGGAGACCCAGTACTTC
TRBD2	TRBV27	-	TRBJ2-2	CASSTPSSGRPNGELFF	TGTGCCAGCAGTACCCCATCTAGCGGGAGACCGAACGGGGAGCTGTTTTTT
-	TRBV28	-	TRBJ2-7	CASSPSSGYSYEQYF	TGTGCCAGCAGCCCATCGAGCGGGTACTCCTACGAGCAGTACTTC
TRBD1	TRBV5-1	-	TRBJ2-7	CASSLWQGAYEQYF	TGCGCCAGCAGCTTGTGGCAGGGGGCGTACGAGCAGTACTTC
TRBD1	TRBV19	-	TRBJ2-5	CASRKTGGGKFGETQYF	TGTGCCAGTAGGAAGACAGGGGGCGGTAAATTTGGAGAGACCCAGTACTTC
TRBD1	TRBV2	-	TRBJ1-2	CASRSEGQTTIGYTF	TGTGCCAGCAGGAGTGAGGGACAGACAACTATTGGCTACACCTTC
-	TRBV6-1	-	TRBJ2-7	CASRAFYEQYF	TGTGCCAGCAGGGCATTCTACGAGCAGTACTTC
-	TRBV19	-	TRBJ2-7	CASRVATGGSYEQYF	TGTGCCAGTAGAGTAGCGACCGGAGGCTCCTACGAGCAGTACTTC
-	TRBV28	-	TRBJ2-1	CASSLGLNNEQFF	TGTGCCAGCAGTTTAGGACTGAACAATGAGCAGTTCTTC
-	TRBV7-2	-	TRBJ2-1	CASSLAREDNEQFF	TGTGCCAGCAGCTTAGCCAGGGAAGACAATGAGCAGTTCTTC
-	TRBV6-1	few	TRBJ2-5	CASSEGGTSQETQYF	TGTGCCAGCTCGGAAGGCGGCACGAGCCAAGAGACCCAGTACTTC